This TCR beta chain was recovered during a study of CD4 and CD8 cells across lung adenocarcinoma regions. Samples came from patients with localized non-small cell lung adenocarcinoma. TCRdb re-called the PCR reads with MiXCR, one entry per CDR3 protein. The sample consists of about 3,000 distinct CDR3 sequences, around 62% of them appearing once. V was clipped by 4 bases and J by 3 bases, with 9 bases between them. The CDR3 consists of 13 residues. The germline CDR1 and CDR2 sequences are MNHNS and SASEGT. This sequence joins TRBV6-1 and TRBJ1-2; a possible D gene is TRBD1 (6 bases). Specimen: CD4+ T cells from the margin of a lung tumor. The sequence came from a male donor with lung adenocarcinoma. The CD4 and CD8 labels of this study may be unreliable. DNA of the CDR3: TGTGCCAGCAGTGGGTCAGGGGACTATGGCTACACCTTC. Translated: CASSGSGDYGYTF.